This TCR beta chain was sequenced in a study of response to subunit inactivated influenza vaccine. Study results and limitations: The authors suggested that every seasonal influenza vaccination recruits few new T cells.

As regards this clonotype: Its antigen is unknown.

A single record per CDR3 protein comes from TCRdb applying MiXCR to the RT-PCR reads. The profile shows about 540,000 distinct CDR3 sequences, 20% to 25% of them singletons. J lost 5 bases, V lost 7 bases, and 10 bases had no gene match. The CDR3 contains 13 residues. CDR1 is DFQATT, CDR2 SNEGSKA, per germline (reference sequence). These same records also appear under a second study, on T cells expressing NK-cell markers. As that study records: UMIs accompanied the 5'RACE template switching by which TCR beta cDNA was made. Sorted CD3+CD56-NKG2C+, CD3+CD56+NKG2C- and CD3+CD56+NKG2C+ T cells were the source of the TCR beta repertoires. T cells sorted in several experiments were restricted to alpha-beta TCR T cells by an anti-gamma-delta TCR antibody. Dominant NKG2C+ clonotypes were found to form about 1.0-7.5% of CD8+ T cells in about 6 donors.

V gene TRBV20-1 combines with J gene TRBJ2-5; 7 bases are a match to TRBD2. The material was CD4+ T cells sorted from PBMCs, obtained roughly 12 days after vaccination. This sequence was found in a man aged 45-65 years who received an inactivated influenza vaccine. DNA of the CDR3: TGCAGTGGCTACCGGGGAGGGTCGGAGACCCAGTACTTC. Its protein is CSGYRGGSETQYF.